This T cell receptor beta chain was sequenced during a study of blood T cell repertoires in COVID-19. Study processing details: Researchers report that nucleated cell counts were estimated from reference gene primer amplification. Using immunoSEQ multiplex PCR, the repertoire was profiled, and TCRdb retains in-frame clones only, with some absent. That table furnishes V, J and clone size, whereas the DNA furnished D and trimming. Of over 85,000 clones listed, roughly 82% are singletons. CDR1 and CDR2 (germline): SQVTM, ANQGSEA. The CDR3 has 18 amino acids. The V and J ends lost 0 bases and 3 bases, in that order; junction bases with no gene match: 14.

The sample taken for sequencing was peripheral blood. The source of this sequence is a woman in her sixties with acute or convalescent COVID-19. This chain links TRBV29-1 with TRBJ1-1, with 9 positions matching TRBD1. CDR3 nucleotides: TGCAGCGTTGAAGATTTGGACCCCGGGACAGGGTCCGACACTGAAGCTTTCTTT. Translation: CSVEDLDPGTGSDTEAFF.